What follows are 8 T cell receptor beta chains derived from one specimen sequenced in a study of blood T cells in healthy people across ages. The second PCR ran roughly 7 to 12 cycles with a sample-barcoded 5' primer and J-beta primers. MiXCR, applied by TCRdb to the 5' RACE reads, yields one record per CDR3 protein. The repertoire holds about 730,000 distinct CDR3 sequences, about 42% seen once, with around a fifth in the top ten. Sequences were obtained from blood. These receptors were collected from a woman aged 55-69 years in good health.

Note on this clonotype: A read error is possible here, since a much larger clone lies one base away. The chain has TRBV24-1 and TRBJ2-5, with D unresolved. CDR1 and CDR2 from the germline V gene are KGHDR and SFDVKD. There are 13 residues in the CDR3. In nucleotides, the CDR3 is TGTGCCACCGGAAACGCTGCAGGCGAGACCCGGTACTTC. As protein: CATGNAAGETRYF.

The sample holds a few counts of this clonotype. The genes are TRBV27 and TRBJ2-1, with 11 positions matching TRBD2. With V trimmed by 5 bases and J by 8 bases, 11 bases remained unmatched. CDR1 and CDR2 (germline): MNHEY, SMNVEV (reference sequence). This CDR3 is built from 16 residues. CDR3 residues: CASSPGLAGGTDEQFF. The CDR3 DNA sequence: TGTGCCAGCAGTCCCGGACTAGCGGGTGGGACGGATGAGCAGTTCTTC.

The J gene is TRBJ2-1, the V gene TRBV3-1; D remains ambiguous. CDR3 length: 14 residues. Trimming took 4 bases from V and 5 from J, leaving 12 bases between them. Germline values: CDR1 LGHDT, CDR2 YNNKEL (reference sequence). CDR3 in DNA: TGTGCCAGCAGCCCCATCCAGGCTAACAATGAGCAGTTCTTC. This translates into CASSPIQANNEQFF.

In regard to this clonotype: At one boundary the junction diverges from the germline segment, which might be a read error. This sequence joins TRBV6-2 or TRBV6-3 and TRBJ1-2, with D tentatively TRBD1 (6 bases). This CDR3 has 14 residues. Looked up from germline, CDR1 is MNHEY and CDR2 is SVGEGT. Here the CDR3 DNA reads TGTGTCAGCAGAAACGCGGGGGCGGAGGCTGGCTACACCTTC. As protein: CVSRNAGAEAGYTF.

The V gene is TRBV28, the J gene TRBJ2-7; no definite D call. V was trimmed by 10 bases and J by 4 bases, leaving 17 bases between them. Germline V CDR1 and CDR2: MDHEN, SYDVKM. This CDR3 has 13 residues. The CDR3 region has the DNA TGTGCCACCTCTCTTCCAGGCGGTTACGAGCAGTACTTC. This codes for CATSLPGGYEQYF. The full variable domain, rest sourced from reference TRBV28 and TRBJ2-7, is DVKVTQSSRYLVKRTGEKVFLECVQDMDHENMFWYRQDPGLGLRLIYFSYDVKMKEKGDIPEGYSVSREKKERFSLILESASTNQTSMYLCATSLPGGYEQYFGPGTRLTVT.

The J gene is TRBJ2-7, the V gene TRBV4-3; no definite D call. The CDR3 spans 14 residues. Deletions cut 3 bases from V and 2 bases from J, with 11 bases between. Germline V lookup: CDR1 LGHNA, CDR2 YSLEER. CDR3 loop: CASSQSAQAYEQYF. In nucleotides, the CDR3 is TGCGCCAGCAGCCAGTCGGCTCAAGCCTACGAGCAGTACTTC.

The table lists this clonotype with many counts. The chain joins TRBV3-1 to TRBJ2-7, with D uncertain. The germline V and J ends were trimmed by 3 bases and 0 bases, with 6 bases remaining between them. The germline V gene encodes CDR1 LGHDT and CDR2 YNNKEL (reference sequence). The CDR3 length is 13 residues. The CDR3 is CASSQASSYEQYF. The DNA for the CDR3 is TGTGCCAGCAGCCAGGCTTCCTCCTACGAGCAGTACTTC.

Comment on this clonotype: One end of the junction is discordant with germline, which a read error may explain. The gene calls are TRBV7-8 and TRBJ2-4; 11 bases are shared with TRBD2. The DNA end lines up better with TRBJ2-7; the J call may be wrong. Germline-derived CDR1 and CDR2 are SGHVS and FQNEAQ. There are 15 residues in the CDR3. The chain's CDR3 is CACRLGLAGAYEQYF. In DNA, the CDR3 is TGTGCCTGCAGGTTAGGACTAGCGGGTGCCTACGAGCAGTACTTC.